This passage covers 3 T cell receptor beta chains from one sample sequenced in a study of graft-versus-host responses after intestinal transplantation. Profiling relied on immunoSEQ multiplex PCR, and the TCRdb table lists in-frame clones only, not all of them. The table has some 10,000 clones, under 40% seen once; the top ten hold approximately 1.9%. The source was alloreactive CD4+ T cells from a mixed lymphocyte reaction culture, collected before transplantation. The subset denotes: CFSE-low proliferating T cells sorted from roughly 6-day pre-transplant mixed lymphocyte reaction (GvH or HvG direction). These receptors came from a human patient who was an organ donor for intestinal transplantation.

There are a few counts of this clone. The chain uses TRBV30 and TRBJ2-7; 9 nucleotides line up with TRBD2. Trimming took 4 bases from V and 3 from J; bases not matched to a gene: 13. Germline CDR1 and CDR2: GTSNPN and SVGIG (reference sequence). The CDR3 spans 16 residues. The CDR3 nucleotides read TGTGCCTGGACCCGAGGGGGGCTAGCGGGGTTCTACGAGCAGTACTTC. Amino acids: CAWTRGGLAGFYEQYF.

This clone was recorded a few times. The chain uses TRBV7-7 and TRBJ2-3, with 9 bases lining up with TRBD2. Germline lookup yields CDR1 SSHAT and CDR2 FNYEAQ (reference sequence). V was pared by 5 bases and J by 2 bases, with 8 bases of the junction left unmatched. The CDR3 is 16 amino acids. The CDR3 nucleotides read TGTGCCAGCAGCGGGGGTAGCGGGGGCCCCACAGATACGCAGTATTTT. Residues: CASSGGSGGPTDTQYF. The whole variable domain, filled in from reference TRBV7-7 and TRBJ2-3, reads GAGVSQSPRYKVTKRGQDVTLRCDPISSHATLYWYQQALGQGPEFLTYFNYEAQPDKSGLPSDRFSAERPEGSISTLTIQRTEQRDSAMYRCASSGGSGGPTDTQYFGPGTRLTVL.

The gene calls are TRBV10-3 and TRBJ1-6, with 7 bases lining up with TRBD1. The ends lost 4 bases at V and 10 bases at J; junction bases unmatched: 7. Germline V gene lookup returns CDR1 ENHRY and CDR2 SYGVKD. This CDR3 is 14 amino acids long. This CDR3 is CAISGQGEYSPLHF. CDR3 coding DNA: TGTGCCATCAGTGGACAGGGTGAATACTCACCCCTCCACTTT.